Listed below are T cell receptor beta chains from one sample, sequenced in a study of blood T cell repertoires in COVID-19. The assay was immunoSEQ multiplex PCR, and TCRdb's table has in-frame clones only and misses some. Found here are 25,000 to 30,000 clones, roughly 80% of them singletons; the top ten hold approximately 36%. What was sequenced was peripheral blood. The source is a man between 65 and 85 years old with acute or convalescent COVID-19. Each CDR3 is given with its conserved first and last residue. The D gene is left open where the match is weak. Only some rows state a clone size, as once, few, many or a class for expanded clones.

V: TRBV28; D: .; size: few; J: TRBJ2-6; CDR3: CASSLPVRSGANVLTF; DNA: TGTGCCAGCAGTTTACCCGTCCGTTCTGGGGCCAACGTCCTGACTTTC
V: TRBV9; D: TRBD1; size: .; J: TRBJ2-5; CDR3: CASSRLGQSQETQYF; DNA: TGTGCCAGCAGTCGGTTGGGACAGTCCCAAGAGACCCAGTACTTC
V: TRBV6-5; D: .; size: .; J: TRBJ2-4; CDR3: CASSLARGDIQYF; DNA: TGTGCCAGCAGTTTGGCCAGGGGGGACATTCAGTACTTC
V: TRBV6-2/TRBV6-3; D: TRBD2; size: .; J: TRBJ2-7; CDR3: CASSYSGGSNEQYF; DNA: TGTGCCAGCAGTTACAGCGGGGGTTCCAACGAGCAGTACTTC
V: TRBV27; D: .; size: .; J: TRBJ1-4; CDR3: CASSFEGGTNEKLFF; DNA: TGTGCCAGCAGTTTTGAGGGAGGAACTAATGAAAAACTGTTTTTT
V: TRBV6-5; D: TRBD2; size: .; J: TRBJ2-7; CDR3: CASSWTSGGGYEQYF; DNA: TGTGCCAGCAGCTGGACTAGCGGGGGTGGATACGAGCAGTACTTC
V: TRBV7-2; D: .; size: .; J: TRBJ1-5; CDR3: CASSLDRSGGQPQHF; DNA: TGTGCCAGCAGCTTAGATCGGAGCGGAGGCCAGCCCCAGCATTTT
V: TRBV19; D: .; size: medium-sized; J: TRBJ1-2; CDR3: CASTKQVPEDYGYTF; DNA: TGTGCCAGTACCAAGCAGGTACCGGAGGACTATGGCTACACCTTC
V: TRBV5-4; D: TRBD1; size: .; J: TRBJ1-1; CDR3: CASSSDRREAFF; DNA: TGTGCCAGCAGCTCGGACAGGAGAGAAGCTTTCTTT
V: TRBV7-3; D: TRBD2; size: once; J: TRBJ2-1; CDR3: CASSLQLAGVDEQFF; DNA: TGTGCCAGCAGCCTCCAACTAGCGGGAGTAGATGAGCAGTTCTTC
V: TRBV6-1; D: .; size: .; J: TRBJ2-1; CDR3: CASSEAPGGEQFF; DNA: TGTGCCAGCAGTGAAGCGCCTGGAGGGGAGCAGTTCTTC
V: TRBV11-1; D: .; size: .; J: TRBJ1-1; CDR3: CASSATVDTEAFF; DNA: TGTGCCAGCAGCGCTACGGTGGACACTGAAGCTTTCTTT
V: TRBV5-1; D: TRBD2; size: few; J: TRBJ2-2; CDR3: CASMLAGVTGELFF; DNA: TGCGCCAGCATGCTAGCGGGAGTAACCGGGGAGCTGTTTTTT
V: TRBV6-1; D: TRBD1; size: once; J: TRBJ1-1; CDR3: CASSEGQGAGNTEAFF; DNA: TGTGCCAGCAGTGAGGGACAGGGGGCTGGAAACACTGAAGCTTTCTTT
V: TRBV13; D: .; size: .; J: TRBJ2-7; CDR3: CASRRDGSYEQYF; DNA: TGTGCCAGCAGGCGGGACGGCTCCTACGAGCAGTACTTC
V: TRBV21-1; D: .; size: .; J: TRBJ2-7; CDR3: CASSKGGLRATYEQYF; DNA: TGTGCCAGCAGCAAAGGGGGACTCCGAGCAACCTACGAGCAGTACTTC
V: TRBV3-1/TRBV3-2; D: TRBD2; size: .; J: TRBJ2-5; CDR3: CASSPSQLAGGRETQYF; DNA: TGTGCCAGCAGCCCCTCCCAACTAGCGGGGGGGCGAGAGACCCAGTACTTC
V: TRBV6-6; D: .; size: .; J: TRBJ2-5; CDR3: CASKGEGTQYF; DNA: TGTGCCAGCAAGGGGGAAGGGACCCAGTACTTC
V: TRBV19; D: .; size: .; J: TRBJ1-1; CDR3: CASSIVGAGDTEAFF; DNA: TGTGCCAGTAGTATAGTAGGGGCAGGGGACACTGAAGCTTTCTTT
V: TRBV2; D: .; size: .; J: TRBJ2-1; CDR3: CASSPRTSEQFF; DNA: TGTGCCAGCAGTCCGAGAACTAGCGAGCAGTTCTTC
V: TRBV5-5; D: .; size: many; J: TRBJ1-2; CDR3: CASSFQDYGYTF; DNA: TGTGCCAGCAGCTTCCAGGACTATGGCTACACCTTC
V: TRBV21-1; D: .; size: .; J: TRBJ2-3; CDR3: CASSKADGHGSSTDTQYF; DNA: TGTGCCAGCAGCAAAGCGGACGGACACGGCTCTAGCACAGATACGCAGTATTTT